These 27 T cell receptor beta chains originate from one sample sequenced in a study of shared T cell receptors in the human thymus. Profiling relied on immunoSEQ multiplex PCR, and the TCRdb table lists in-frame clones only, not all of them. The data contain hundreds of thousands of clones, 70% to 90% of them singletons. This sample also appeared in a second study, on human thymus T cells.

Sequencing was carried out using thymocytes. The receptors shown here come from a girl younger than two with a congenital heart defect.

This chain joins TRBV14 and TRBJ1-2; maybe TRBD1 (6 bases). V was clipped by 0 bases and J by 0 bases, with 20 bases between them. This CDR3 contains 19 residues. CDR1 and CDR2 from the germline V gene are SGHDN and FVKESK. CDR3 sequence (DNA): TGTGCCAGCAGCCAAGATTCGAGGGAGAGGGGGACACCTAACTATGGCTACACCTTC. Translated, it gives CASSQDSRERGTPNYGYTF.

The chain joins TRBV30 to TRBJ2-2, with 8 bases aligning to TRBD2. The CDR3 is 16 amino acids. CDR1 is GTSNPN and CDR2 is SVGIG in the germline V gene (reference sequence). J lost 6 bases, V lost 2 bases, and 11 bases had no gene match. The CDR3 coding sequence is TGTGCCTGGAGTTGGTACGGGACTAGGAGGTCCGGGGAGCTGTTTTTT. It specifies CAWSWYGTRRSGELFF.

This chain links TRBV5-5 with TRBJ1-2; 11 bases are a match to TRBD1. CDR3 size: 15 residues. CDR1 and CDR2 (germline): SGHKS, YYEKEE (reference sequence). J gave up 6 bases and V 5 bases, and 9 bases lay outside the gene matches. The CDR3 coding sequence is TGTGCCAGCAGGCCTGGACAGGGGGCGATGGATGGCTACACCTTC. Protein sequence: CASRPGQGAMDGYTF.

The chain employs TRBV6-1 and TRBJ1-3, with 7 bases that match TRBD1. J was trimmed by 3 bases and V by 6 bases; bases with no gene match: 5. CDR1 and CDR2 from the germline V gene are MNHNS and SASEGT. CDR3 length: 14 residues. This chain's CDR3 is CASRAGTDGNTIYF. The CDR3 coding sequence is TGTGCCAGCAGGGCCGGGACAGATGGAAACACCATATATTTT.

V and J are TRBV5-1 and TRBJ1-2; no clear D gene. The CDR3 has 16 residues. CDR1 SGHRS and CDR2 YFSETQ come from the germline V gene. Trimming removed 4 bases at V and 3 bases at J, with 19 bases between. The CDR3 region is CASSPESPSRYYGYTF. CDR3 DNA sequence: TGCGCCAGCAGCCCCGAGTCCCCCTCCCGGTACTATGGCTACACCTTC.

This clone was counted only a few times. V is TRBV11-3 and J is TRBJ1-2; D perhaps matches TRBD1 (5 bases). The CDR3 is made up of 16 amino acids. The V gene lost 1 base and the J gene lost 5 bases, with 17 bases spanning the gap. Germline V gene sequence: CDR1 SGHNT, CDR2 YENEEA. The CDR3 DNA follows: TGTGCCAGCAGCTTAGGCCCGGAGCGGGGGTATTATGGCTACACCTTC. It codes for CASSLGPERGYYGYTF.

Worth noting for this clone: Different DNA sequences within this sample yield the same CDR3. The chain has TRBV12-5 and TRBJ1-5, with 8 bases fitting TRBD1. The CDR3 runs 15 residues. Germline V gene data show CDR1 as LGHNT and CDR2 as FRNRAP. After removal of 5 bases from V and 2 bases from J, the junction contained 5 bases not matched to a gene. CDR3 sequence reads: CASGPGTGRNQPQHF. For the CDR3, the DNA is TGTGCTAGTGGTCCGGGGACAGGCCGCAATCAGCCCCAGCATTTT. The full variable domain, with the rest looked up from reference TRBV12-5 and TRBJ1-5, is DARVTQTPRHKVTEMGQEVTMRCQPILGHNTVFWYRQTMMQGLELLAYFRNRAPLDDSGMPKDRFSAEMPDATLATLKIQPSEPRDSAVYFCASGPGTGRNQPQHFGDGTRLSIL.

The genes are TRBV6-5 and TRBJ1-2; 7 positions agree with TRBD1. Germline CDR1 is MNHEY and CDR2 is SVGAGI. The CDR3 extends over 16 amino acids. The V gene end was trimmed by 2 bases and the J gene end by 5 bases; junction bases not matched to a gene: 11. In nucleotides, the CDR3 is TGTGCCAGCAGTTACGGGCCGACAGGGCTTGGGTATGGCTACACCTTC. This codes for CASSYGPTGLGYGYTF.

This clone was found once. CDR3 loop: CASSLVPGYSGNTIYF. For the CDR3, the DNA is TGTGCCAGCAGCTTAGTTCCGGGATACTCTGGAAACACCATATATTTT. The rearrangement joins TRBV13 to TRBJ1-3, with D unresolved. V shed 1 base and J shed 0 bases, with 10 bases lying between them. Germline V gene lookup returns CDR1 PRHDT and CDR2 FYEKMQ (reference sequence). This CDR3 has 16 residues.

The gene calls are TRBV5-1 and TRBJ2-6; D is perhaps TRBD1 (6 bases). The CDR3 sequence is 15 residues long. V lost 2 bases and J lost 1, with 7 bases in between. Germline V gene data show CDR1 as SGHRS and CDR2 as YFSETQ. The CDR3 DNA reads as TGCGCCAGCAGCTTAGGACAGTCTGGGGCCAACGTCCTGACTTTC. Its translation is CASSLGQSGANVLTF. The whole variable domain, filled in from reference TRBV5-1 and TRBJ2-6, reads KAGVTQTPRYLIKTRGQQVTLSCSPISGHRSVSWYQQTPGQGLQFLFEYFSETQRNKGNFPGRFSGRQFSNSRSEMNVSTLELGDSALYLCASSLGQSGANVLTFGAGSRLTVL.

This chain connects TRBV6-5 to TRBJ1-2; no clear D gene. CDR1 and CDR2 from the germline V gene are MNHEY and SVGAGI. V was cut by 8 bases and J by 8 bases, with 15 bases left in between. The CDR3 is 12 residues long. The DNA of the CDR3 is TGTGCCAGCCTTACCGGAGCAAAGGGCTACACCTTC. Its translation: CASLTGAKGYTF.

About this clone itself: A read error may account for a junction end that differs from germline. The chain combines TRBV7-9 with TRBJ1-4; possibly TRBD1 for D (6 bases). The CDR3 has 14 amino acids. CDR1 and CDR2 from the germline V gene are SEHNR and FQNEAQ (reference sequence). CDR3 loop: CASSLVLPDRQAPF. Written as DNA, the CDR3 is TGTGCCAGCAGCTTAGTTCTTCCGGACAGACAGGCACCTTTT.

The gene calls are TRBV7-8 and TRBJ2-5; TRBD1 matches 9 bases. Per the germline V gene, CDR1 is SGHVS and CDR2 is FQNEAQ. The V gene end was trimmed by 4 bases and the J gene end by 5 bases; junction bases not matched to a gene: 11. There are 16 residues in the CDR3. The CDR3 sequence: CASSSPGTGMGETQYF. CDR3 bases: TGTGCCAGCAGCTCCCCCGGGACAGGGATGGGGGAGACCCAGTACTTC.

V gene TRBV7-9 combines with J gene TRBJ1-1; TRBD1 matches at 10 bases. Trimming cost V 0 bases and J 2 bases; bases outside gene matches: 12. This CDR3 has 19 residues. The germline V gene has CDR1 SEHNR and CDR2 FQNEAQ (reference sequence). The CDR3 here is CASSLAWDRGPSVNTEAFF. The CDR3 DNA reads as TGTGCCAGCAGCTTAGCTTGGGACAGGGGACCTTCCGTTAACACTGAAGCTTTCTTT.

The V call is TRBV10-3, the J call TRBJ2-7; D perhaps matches TRBD1 (6 bases). Germline CDR1 ENHRY, CDR2 SYGVKD. The CDR3 has 17 residues. V shed 7 bases and J shed 0 bases, with 22 bases lying between them. The CDR3 loop reads CAITEGQGRDTSYEQYF. The CDR3 coding sequence is TGTGCCATCACCGAAGGCCAAGGTCGGGACACCTCCTACGAGCAGTACTTC.

The genes are TRBV7-2 and TRBJ1-5; TRBD1 might be the D (6 bases). CDR3 length: 18 residues. Trimming took off 1 base at V and 1 base at J, with 17 bases between the two ends. CDR1 SGHTA and CDR2 FQGNSA come from the germline V gene. The CDR3 DNA sequence: TGTGCCAGCAGCTTAGTAGCGGGCAGGGGTGGGAGCAATCAGCCCCAGCATTTT. It is translated as CASSLVAGRGGSNQPQHF.

This sequence joins TRBV6-5 and TRBJ1-1; TRBD1 aligns across 7 bases. CDR3 length: 15 residues. Trimming removed 0 bases from V and 3 bases from J; junction bases left unmatched: 4. Per the germline V gene, CDR1 is MNHEY and CDR2 is SVGAGI. The CDR3 protein is CASSYSGGQHTEAFF. The CDR3 DNA is TGTGCCAGCAGTTACTCGGGGGGACAGCACACTGAAGCTTTCTTT.

The chain carries TRBV5-4 and TRBJ2-4; perhaps TRBD2 as D (5 bases). CDR1 and CDR2 from the germline V gene are SGHNT and YYREEE (reference sequence). The V end lost 0 bases, the J end lost 0 bases, and 22 bases lay between the germline ends. This CDR3 spans 20 amino acids. CDR3 amino acids: CASSLAGERISWLAKNIQYF. As DNA, the CDR3 is TGTGCCAGCAGCTTGGCCGGGGAGCGGATCTCCTGGTTAGCCAAAAACATTCAGTACTTC.

J is TRBJ2-3 and V is TRBV11-2; 8 nucleotides agree with TRBD1. This CDR3 has 16 residues. V dropped 5 bases and J dropped 0; count of bases not matched to a gene: 7. Germline assignment: CDR1 SGHAT and CDR2 FQNNGV. The CDR3 is CASSLGQGESTDTQYF. The CDR3 coding sequence is TGTGCCAGCAGCCTCGGACAGGGTGAAAGCACAGATACGCAGTATTTT.

The chain recombines TRBV5-1 with TRBJ1-1; 8 positions match TRBD1. There are 15 residues in the CDR3. The V and J ends lost 4 bases and 2 bases, in that order; junction bases with no gene match: 7. Germline-derived CDR1 and CDR2 are SGHRS and YFSETQ. CDR3: CASSLEQGDNTEAFF. CDR3 DNA: TGCGCCAGCAGCCTCGAACAGGGGGATAACACTGAAGCTTTCTTT. Full variable domain (missing parts from reference TRBV5-1 and TRBJ1-1): KAGVTQTPRYLIKTRGQQVTLSCSPISGHRSVSWYQQTPGQGLQFLFEYFSETQRNKGNFPGRFSGRQFSNSRSEMNVSTLELGDSALYLCASSLEQGDNTEAFFGQGTRLTVV.

The rearrangement joins TRBV7-2 to TRBJ2-3; TRBD2 matches 13 bases. Germline CDR1 is SGHTA and CDR2 is FQGNSA. The CDR3 totals 17 residues. V shed 5 bases and J 2 bases; nucleotides not matched to a gene: 7. This chain's CDR3 is CASSPPTSGGYTDTQYF. The CDR3 nucleotides read TGTGCCAGCAGCCCACCGACTAGCGGGGGGTACACAGATACGCAGTATTTT.

The chain links TRBV5-6 to TRBJ2-7; 7 bases line up with TRBD1. Trimming cost V 5 bases and J 1 base; bases outside gene matches: 12. CDR3 length: 16 amino acids. Germline assignment: CDR1 SGHDT and CDR2 YYEEEE. In DNA, the CDR3 is TGTGCCAGCAGTCTTGAGGGGGCACGGACTTCCTACGAGCAGTACTTC. This codes for CASSLEGARTSYEQYF. Together with reference TRBV5-6 and TRBJ2-7, the CDR3 gives the full variable domain: DAGVTQSPTHLIKTRGQQVTLRCSPKSGHDTVSWYQQALGQGPQFIFQYYEEEERQRGNFPDRFSGHQFPNYSSELNVNALLLGDSALYLCASSLEGARTSYEQYFGPGTRLTVT.

The V gene is TRBV9, the J gene TRBJ2-2, with D tentatively TRBD2 (6 bases). Germline loops: CDR1 SGDLS, CDR2 YYNGEE. The V end lost 4 bases, the J end lost 6 bases, and 13 bases lay between the germline ends. The CDR3 runs 14 residues. CDR3 in amino acids: CASSHMEGPGELFF. The DNA of the CDR3 is TGTGCCAGCAGCCATATGGAGGGCCCCGGGGAGCTGTTTTTT.

The chain links TRBV7-2 to TRBJ1-4; D is perhaps TRBD1 (5 bases). There are 17 residues in the CDR3. Germline V gives CDR1 SGHTA, CDR2 FQGNSA. Trimming took off 5 bases at V and 0 bases at J, with 16 bases between the two ends. The CDR3 is CASSPRQKTTTNEKLFF. The CDR3 nucleotides read TGTGCCAGCAGCCCGCGACAGAAAACGACAACTAATGAAAAACTGTTTTTT. Variable domain in full (rest from reference TRBV7-2 and TRBJ1-4): GAGVSQSPSNKVTEKGKDVELRCDPISGHTALYWYRQSLGQGLEFLIYFQGNSAPDKSGLPSDRFSAERTGGSVSTLTIQRTQQEDSAVYLCASSPRQKTTTNEKLFFGSGTQLSVL.

This CDR3 is CASSFGQGGTSPLHF. In DNA, the CDR3 is TGCGCCAGCAGCTTCGGACAGGGCGGAACTTCACCCCTCCACTTT. The chain is built from TRBV5-1 and TRBJ1-6; TRBD1 aligns across 8 bases. V shed 2 bases, J shed 9 bases, and the junction held 7 bases outside the gene matches. Germline loops: CDR1 SGHRS, CDR2 YFSETQ. The CDR3 contains 15 residues.

This sequence joins TRBV7-9 and TRBJ2-7, with 12 bases that match TRBD1. CDR1 and CDR2 (germline): SEHNR, FQNEAQ (reference sequence). V gave up 5 bases and J gave up 3 bases; unmatched junction bases: 5. This CDR3 has 15 amino acids. The CDR3 here is CASSPGQGAFYEQYF. DNA of the CDR3: TGTGCCAGCAGCCCGGGACAGGGGGCTTTCTACGAGCAGTACTTC. The full variable domain, in which reference TRBV7-9 and TRBJ2-7 provide the parts outside the CDR3, is DTGVSQNPRHKITKRGQNVTFRCDPISEHNRLYWYRQTLGQGPEFLTYFQNEAQLEKSRLLSDRFSAERPKGSFSTLEIQRTEQGDSAMYLCASSPGQGAFYEQYFGPGTRLTVT.

The chain couples TRBV30 to TRBJ1-1, with TRBD1 as a possible D gene (5 bases). Germline CDR1 and CDR2: GTSNPN and SVGIG (reference sequence). Trimming took off 7 bases at V and 6 bases at J, with 27 bases between the two ends. The CDR3 extends over 16 amino acids. DNA for the CDR3: TGTGCCTCTGGGAGGTCCTCTGGGCAGGGTCCCTCTGAAGCTTTCTTT. This encodes CASGRSSGQGPSEAFF.